The clone carrying this T cell receptor beta chain showed up just a few times. Its target is not known. This entry comes from a study of T cell repertoires in cytomegalovirus infection. For the study at large: Based on public TCR beta signatures, there were indications of CMV infection and of a matching HLA type. General study findings and limits: The ex vivo response was dominated by HLA-C-restricted CMV-specific TCR beta clonotypes. Cumulated frequencies of public TCR beta families served to identify carriers of CMV plus the relevant HLA.

One entry per CDR3 protein results from TCRdb running MiXCR on the reads. The sample shows more than 150,000 distinct CDR3 sequences, less than 25% of them seen only once. Germline V gene lookup returns CDR1 KGHDR and CDR2 SFDVKD. V shed 3 bases and J shed 2 bases, with 3 bases lying between them. This CDR3 is built from 12 residues. This rearrangement joins TRBV24-1 to TRBJ2-5; no definite D call. The source is a human donor in good health (CMV status not recorded). Some clones in this sample may be carry-over from other donors' samples. The sequenced sample was PBMCs. Here the CDR3 DNA reads TGTGCCACCAGTGATCCTCAAGAGACCCAGTACTTC. Amino acids: CATSDPQETQYF.